This is a list of T cell receptor beta chains from one sample in a study of cytomegalovirus exposure and HLA in healthy donors. Some clones are missing from TCRdb's copy, which holds only in-frame ones; the method was immunoSEQ multiplex PCR. The sample contains over 60,000 clones, over 95% of which appear only once. Sequenced material: PBMCs. The receptors derive from a woman under 30 in good health and CMV-seropositive. Both conserved end residues are part of each CDR3. A D gene is named only where the DNA matches it firmly. Rows may omit the clone size; those that give it use once, few, many or a size class.

abundance	d_gene	v_gene	j_gene	CDR3nt	CDR3aa
once	NA	TRBV19	TRBJ1-1	TGTGCCAGTAGTTATCTACAGGAGAACACTGAAGCTTTCTTT	CASSYLQENTEAFF
NA	NA	TRBV7-9	TRBJ2-1	TGTGCCAGCAGTTTTACTAGCTTTTACAATGAGCAGTTCTTC	CASSFTSFYNEQFF
NA	NA	TRBV28	TRBJ2-7	TGTGCCAGCAGTTTATTTAGCAGGGGCGGCGTTACAGAAGAGCAGTACTTC	CASSLFSRGGVTEEQYF
NA	TRBD2	TRBV28	TRBJ2-7	TGTGCCAGCAGTTTCCGACTAGCGGGAGGGCCTCGGGAGTCCCACGAGCAGTACTTC	CASSFRLAGGPRESHEQYF
NA	TRBD1	TRBV5-6	TRBJ1-5	TGTGCCAGCAGCCGCGGGACAGGCAATCAGCCCCAGCATTTT	CASSRGTGNQPQHF
NA	NA	TRBV28	TRBJ1-2	TGTGCCAGCAGTTCGGGGTTGGGGGGCTACACCTTC	CASSSGLGGYTF
NA	NA	TRBV12-5	TRBJ2-2	TGTGCTAATCAAGAGGCCCCCGGGGAGCTGTTTTTT	CANQEAPGELFF
NA	TRBD2	TRBV9	TRBJ2-5	TGTGCCAGCAGCGAAGCGGGAGGCCAAGAGACCCAGTACTTC	CASSEAGGQETQYF
once	TRBD2	TRBV5-6	TRBJ2-1	TGTGCCAGCAGCTTGCTAGCGGTACGGTACAATGAGCAGTTCTTC	CASSLLAVRYNEQFF
NA	TRBD2	TRBV5-1	TRBJ2-3	TGCGCCAGCAGTAGCGGGAGGGCCGAGACAGATACGCAGTATTTT	CASSSGRAETDTQYF
once	TRBD2	TRBV6-6	TRBJ2-5	TGTGCCAGCAGCACGGTGGAGGCTAGCGGGAGGGAGACCCAGTACTTC	CASSTVEASGRETQYF
NA	NA	TRBV7-2	TRBJ2-7	TGTGCCAGCAGCTTAGCTGCGCAGGGAACCTACGAGCAGTACTTC	CASSLAAQGTYEQYF
NA	TRBD1	TRBV6-5	TRBJ1-1	TGTGCCAGCAGGTCCCCCGGACAGGGTAACACTGAAGCTTTCTTT	CASRSPGQGNTEAFF
NA	NA	TRBV7-7	TRBJ2-3	TGTGCTAGCAACCCCATATTATCGCCCCGGGATACGCAGTATTTT	CASNPILSPRDTQYF
NA	NA	TRBV28	TRBJ2-7	TGTGCCAGCAGTTTAGGGCGGGGACCATACGAGCAGTACTTC	CASSLGRGPYEQYF
once	TRBD1	TRBV28	TRBJ1-2	TGTGCCAGCACCACAGGGGGTGACGGCTACACCTTC	CASTTGGDGYTF
NA	NA	TRBV6-1	TRBJ1-1	TGTGCCAGCAGTGAAGCTTTTTCTTACAGGGTAAGGAACACTGAAGCTTTCTTT	CASSEAFSYRVRNTEAFF
NA	NA	TRBV30	TRBJ1-3	TGTGCCTGGACCGTTTCTAACACCATATATTTT	CAWTVSNTIYF
NA	TRBD1	TRBV29-1	TRBJ2-7	TGCAGCGTTGCCATGACAGGGGCAGCCTACGAGCAGTACTTC	CSVAMTGAAYEQYF
NA	NA	TRBV12-5	TRBJ1-5	TGTGCTAGTGGCCGAGACACTAGCAATCAGCCCCAGCATTTT	CASGRDTSNQPQHF
once	NA	TRBV29-1	TRBJ2-7	TGCAGCGTTGTGGGCAGCAATCTATACGAGCAGTACTTC	CSVVGSNLYEQYF
NA	NA	TRBV7-2	TRBJ2-5	TGTGCCAGCAGCCCCTCTAGCGTGAAACAAGAGACCCAGTACTTC	CASSPSSVKQETQYF
few	NA	TRBV19	TRBJ2-3	TGTGCCAGCGAGCGGGCTGGGGGTACGCAGTATTTT	CASERAGGTQYF
NA	TRBD1	TRBV28	TRBJ2-7	TGTGCCAGCAGTCTCATCGGGACAGGGGCGCACGAGCAGTACTTC	CASSLIGTGAHEQYF
NA	TRBD2	TRBV28	TRBJ2-1	TGTGCCAGCAGCTCTACCGGGCCCGGACTAGCGGGAAACAATGAGCAGTTCTTC	CASSSTGPGLAGNNEQFF
NA	TRBD1	TRBV6-6	TRBJ1-2	TGTGCCAGCAGCCCGGGACAGGGGCGTCATGGCTACACCTTC	CASSPGQGRHGYTF
NA	NA	TRBV7-9	TRBJ2-7	TGTGCCAGCAGCTTACAGGGGGGCGAGCAGTACTTC	CASSLQGGEQYF
NA	TRBD2	TRBV6-6	TRBJ2-1	TGTGCCAGCACCAGCGGGGATTACAATGAGCAGTTCTTC	CASTSGDYNEQFF
NA	TRBD2	TRBV7-2	TRBJ2-2	TGTGCCAGCAGCGTGGGCCTAGCGGTGAACACCGGGGAGCTGTTTTTT	CASSVGLAVNTGELFF